The clone carrying this T cell receptor beta chain has at least ten counts. Some clones are missing from TCRdb's copy, which holds only in-frame ones; the method was immunoSEQ multiplex PCR. Altogether approximately 180,000 clones are present, 86% being singletons, with the ten largest covering about 1.6%. The sample belongs to a study of cytomegalovirus exposure and HLA in healthy donors. Turning to the study itself: It was reported in a later analysis that the same platform had been used for the approximately 120 validation repertoires as for the approximately 700 first-cohort repertoires.

The TCR was taken from a woman aged 18-29 years in good health and CMV-seronegative. Sequenced material: PBMCs.

CDR3 amino acids: CASSANRGRVETQYF. The CDR3 DNA reads TGTGCCAGCAGCGCCAACAGGGGTAGGGTGGAGACCCAGTACTTC. The chain couples TRBV9 to TRBJ2-5, with 7 bases identical to TRBD1. Germline V gene data show CDR1 as SGDLS and CDR2 as YYNGEE. The CDR3 has 15 amino acids. V gave up 3 bases and J gave up 5 bases; unmatched junction bases: 10.